One T cell receptor (beta chain) is described in this entry. Antigen unknown. The data were obtained in a study of cytomegalovirus exposure and HLA in healthy donors. Points from the study as a whole: Later examination showed HLA-associated TCR beta chains had greater clonal expansion than equally common others.

Use of 60 Vbeta and 13 Jbeta primers characterized the PCR. Under the authors' procedure: Later, an analysis found roughly 80 million unique TCR beta chains, and 10 million to 11 million of these were shared. Only in-frame clones appear in the TCRdb table, and some are missing; sequencing was by immunoSEQ multiplex PCR. V, J and clone size derive from that table, while D and trimming were established from the DNA sequence. The sample data list 80,000 to 100,000 clones. V was cut by 5 bases and J by 4 bases, with 9 bases left in between. The CDR3 sequence is 13 residues long. Germline loops: CDR1 SEHNR, CDR2 FQNEAQ (reference sequence).

V gene TRBV7-9 combines with J gene TRBJ2-1; D is perhaps TRBD2 (5 bases). The source is a woman in her thirties in good health and CMV-seronegative. Sample: PBMCs. The CDR3 coding sequence is TGTGCCAGCAGCCAGCTAGCTTACAATGAGCAGTTCTTC. The encoded protein is CASSQLAYNEQFF.